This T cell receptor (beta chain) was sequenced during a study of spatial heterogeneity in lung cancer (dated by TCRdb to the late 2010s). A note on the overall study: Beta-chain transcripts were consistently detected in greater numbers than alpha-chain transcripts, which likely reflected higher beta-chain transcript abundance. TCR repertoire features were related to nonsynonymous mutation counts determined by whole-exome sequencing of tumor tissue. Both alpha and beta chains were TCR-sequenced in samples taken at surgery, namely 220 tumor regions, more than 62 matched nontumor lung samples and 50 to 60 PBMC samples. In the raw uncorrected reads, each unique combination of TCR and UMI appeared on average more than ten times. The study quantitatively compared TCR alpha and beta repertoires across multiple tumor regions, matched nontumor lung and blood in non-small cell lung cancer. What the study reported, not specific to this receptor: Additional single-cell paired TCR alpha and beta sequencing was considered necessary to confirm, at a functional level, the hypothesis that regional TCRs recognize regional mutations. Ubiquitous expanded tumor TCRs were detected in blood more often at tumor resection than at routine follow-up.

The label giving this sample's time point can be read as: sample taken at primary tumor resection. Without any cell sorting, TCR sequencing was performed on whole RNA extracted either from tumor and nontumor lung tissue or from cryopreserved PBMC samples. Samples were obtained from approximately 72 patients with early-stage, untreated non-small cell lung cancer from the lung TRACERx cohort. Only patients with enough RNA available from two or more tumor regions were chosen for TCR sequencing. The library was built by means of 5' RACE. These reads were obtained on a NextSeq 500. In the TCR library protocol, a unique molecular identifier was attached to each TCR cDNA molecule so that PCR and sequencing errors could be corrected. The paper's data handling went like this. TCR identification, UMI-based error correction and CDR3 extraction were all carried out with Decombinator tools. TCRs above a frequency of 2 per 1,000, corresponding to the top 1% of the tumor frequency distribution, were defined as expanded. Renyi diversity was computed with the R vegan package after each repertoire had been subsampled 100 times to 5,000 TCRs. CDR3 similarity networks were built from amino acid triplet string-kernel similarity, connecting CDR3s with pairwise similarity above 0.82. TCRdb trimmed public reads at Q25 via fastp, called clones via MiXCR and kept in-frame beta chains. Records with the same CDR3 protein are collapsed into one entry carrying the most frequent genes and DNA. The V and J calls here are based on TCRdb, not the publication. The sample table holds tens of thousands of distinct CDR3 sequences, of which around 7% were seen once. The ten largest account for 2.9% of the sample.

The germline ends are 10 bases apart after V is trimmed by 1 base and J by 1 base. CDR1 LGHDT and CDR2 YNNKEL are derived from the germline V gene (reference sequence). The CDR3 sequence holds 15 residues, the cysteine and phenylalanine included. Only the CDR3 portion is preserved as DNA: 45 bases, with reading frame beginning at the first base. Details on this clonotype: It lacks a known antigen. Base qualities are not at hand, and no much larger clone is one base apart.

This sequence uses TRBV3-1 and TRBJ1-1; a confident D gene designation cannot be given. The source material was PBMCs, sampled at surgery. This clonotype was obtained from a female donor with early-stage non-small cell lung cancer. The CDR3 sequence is CASSQGRRPNTEAFF. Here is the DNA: TGTGCCAGCAGCCAAGGTCGCAGGCCGAACACTGAAGCTTTCTTT. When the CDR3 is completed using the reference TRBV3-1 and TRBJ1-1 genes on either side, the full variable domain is DTAVSQTPKYLVTQMGNDKSIKCEQNLGHDTMYWYKQDSKKFLKIMFSYNNKELIINETVPNRFSPKSPDKAHLNLHINSLELGDSAVYFCASSQGRRPNTEAFFGQGTRLTVV.